These 11 T cell receptor beta chains were all obtained from the same sample, sequenced in a study of vaccination effects on CD4 cells after COVID-19. Assay: immunoSEQ multiplex PCR; the TCRdb copy retains only in-frame clones and omits some. The data show roughly 70,000 clones, around 70% seen once. What these receptors recognize is not known. Peptide-pool stimulation followed by sequencing identified expanded antigen-specific CD4+ clonotypes in the ViraFEST assay. CD4+ T cell isolation took place after 10 days of culture. A PCR test confirmed that the person had SARS-CoV-2 infection between March and December 2020. Specimen: CD4+ T cells from PBMCs cultured with HIV peptides, collected before COVID-19 vaccination. The subset denotes: HIV-1 Nef peptide pool negative control/reference culture. These receptors all come from a human donor who had a prior SARS-CoV-2 infection.

This clone was observed a single time. This chain links TRBV18 with TRBJ2-7; D gene ambiguous. V lost 2 bases to trimming and J lost 2 bases, with 7 bases between them. The germline CDR1 and CDR2 sequences are KGHSH and LQKENI. The CDR3 covers 13 residues. CDR3 coding DNA: TGTGCCAGCTCACCAGCAGGTCCCTACGAGCAGTACTTC. Translation gives CASSPAGPYEQYF.

This chain joins TRBV9 and TRBJ2-3; 8 bases map to TRBD1. The germline CDR1 and CDR2 sequences are SGDLS and YYNGEE. The CDR3 runs to 14 residues. V lost 2 bases and J lost 4; bases outside the gene matches: 3. This CDR3 is CASSVQGAPDTQYF. In nucleotides, the CDR3 is TGTGCCAGCAGCGTGCAGGGGGCACCAGATACGCAGTATTTT.

This clone was observed a single time. The chain carries TRBV7-3 and TRBJ2-1, with D perhaps matching TRBD1 or TRBD2 (5 bases each). The V and J ends lost 5 bases and 5 bases respectively, with 13 bases between them. Germline loops: CDR1 SGHTA, CDR2 FQGTGA. CDR3 length equals 14 residues. CDR3 bases: TGTGCCAGCAGCCCCCCCGGGGCGAACAATGAGCAGTTCTTC. Its protein is CASSPPGANNEQFF.

A few counts support this clone. The CDR3 spells CASSLRSGVEQFF. The CDR3 coding sequence is TGTGCCAGCAGCTTACGTTCGGGGGTTGAGCAGTTCTTC. The chain uses TRBV7-3 and TRBJ2-1; tentatively, D is TRBD2 (6 bases). Trimming left V 2 bases short and J 9 bases short, with 11 bases between. Per the germline V gene, CDR1 is SGHTA and CDR2 is FQGTGA. CDR3 length: 13 residues.

Points on this clone: The junction shows a germline mismatch at one end, possibly a read error. The CDR3 nucleotides are TGTGCTAGCAGCCCTCGGGCAGGGAGACCAGGAGAGACCCAGTACTTC. It yields the protein CASSPRAGRPGETQYF. This chain joins TRBV7-7 and TRBJ2-5, with D perhaps being TRBD1 or TRBD2 (5 bases each). Germline CDR1 reads SSHAT; CDR2 reads FNYEAQ (reference sequence). The CDR3 runs to 16 residues.

V gene TRBV5-6 combines with J gene TRBJ1-2; no clear D gene. Trimming pared 0 bases from V and 10 bases from J, leaving 7 bases between. The CDR3 contains 11 residues. From germline, CDR1 is SGHDT and CDR2 YYEEEE. CDR3 in amino acids: CASSLVSFYTF. For the CDR3, the DNA is TGTGCCAGCAGCTTGGTGTCGTTCTACACCTTC. Variable domain in full (rest from reference TRBV5-6 and TRBJ1-2): DAGVTQSPTHLIKTRGQQVTLRCSPKSGHDTVSWYQQALGQGPQFIFQYYEEEERQRGNFPDRFSGHQFPNYSSELNVNALLLGDSALYLCASSLVSFYTFGSGTRLTVV.

The chain joins TRBV18 to TRBJ2-3, with 10 bases lining up with TRBD2. The CDR3 runs to 15 residues. Germline V CDR1 and CDR2: KGHSH, LQKENI. With V trimmed by 3 bases and J by 8 bases, 8 bases remained unmatched. This chain's CDR3 is CASSPMTSGRSTQYF. DNA of the CDR3: TGTGCCAGCTCACCTATGACTAGCGGGCGAAGTACGCAGTATTTT.

CDR3 in amino acids: CASSAVTSGGARSGELFF. For the CDR3, the DNA is TGTGCCAGCAGTGCGGTCACTAGCGGGGGGGCCCGGTCCGGGGAGCTGTTTTTT. The chain uses TRBV2 and TRBJ2-2; 13 nucleotides agree with TRBD2. V lost 4 bases to trimming and J lost 6 bases; unmatched junction nucleotides: 11. Germline V gives CDR1 SNHLY, CDR2 FYNNEI. The length of the CDR3 is 18 residues.

J is TRBJ1-5 and V is TRBV6-6, with D hard to call. The germline V gene has CDR1 MNHNY and CDR2 SVGAGI (reference sequence). This CDR3 region has 16 residues. V lost 0 bases and J 0 bases, leaving 9 bases between the germline ends. The CDR3 DNA sequence: TGTGCCAGCAGTTACTCTAGGGCTATTAGCAATCAGCCCCAGCATTTT. Its translation: CASSYSRAISNQPQHF.

V is TRBV5-1 and J is TRBJ2-2, with D unclear. The germline V gene encodes CDR1 SGHRS and CDR2 YFSETQ. V lost 0 bases, J lost 6 bases, and 6 bases lay in between. The CDR3 runs to 13 residues. The CDR3 sequence: CASSLVFSGELFF. The CDR3 DNA reads TGCGCCAGCAGCTTGGTATTTTCCGGGGAGCTGTTTTTT. The full variable domain, rest sourced from reference TRBV5-1 and TRBJ2-2, is KAGVTQTPRYLIKTRGQQVTLSCSPISGHRSVSWYQQTPGQGLQFLFEYFSETQRNKGNFPGRFSGRQFSNSRSEMNVSTLELGDSALYLCASSLVFSGELFFGEGSRLTVL.

The V call is TRBV18, the J call TRBJ2-7; 9 bases fit TRBD1. Germline assignment: CDR1 KGHSH and CDR2 LQKENI. Losses at the gene ends were 4 bases for V and 7 bases for J; bases not matched to a gene: 17. The CDR3 covers 17 residues. The CDR3 DNA follows: TGTGCCAGCTCACAATCATTACCGGGACAGGGAGGATCGGAGCAGTACTTC. Its translation is CASSQSLPGQGGSEQYF.